Shown below are 25 T cell receptor beta chains from a single sample sequenced in a study of cytotoxic CD8 clonotypes in ibrutinib-treated CLL. TCRdb's table, derived via immunoSEQ multiplex PCR, lists solely in-frame clones and lacks some. The sample records about 150,000 clones, roughly 76% being singletons. The sequences come from PBMCs, collected after 24 months of ibrutinib treatment. The source of these receptors is a human donor with chronic lymphocytic leukemia.

The CDR3 DNA reads TGTGCCAGCTCACCACGTCAGGTTGAAGCTTTCTTT. Translated, it gives CASSPRQVEAFF. V usage is TRBV18 and J usage is TRBJ1-1; D not resolved. The CDR3 consists of 12 residues. The germline CDR1 and CDR2 sequences are KGHSH and LQKENI. V lost 1 base to trimming and J lost 7 bases, with 7 bases between them.

The rearrangement links TRBV19 to TRBJ2-7; no clear D. V was trimmed by 7 bases and J by 2 bases, leaving 18 bases between them. Germline V gene sequence: CDR1 LNHDA, CDR2 SQIVND (reference sequence). The CDR3 runs to 15 residues. In nucleotides, the CDR3 is TGTGCCAGTACCCGGGCCCCCGGGCCCACCTACGAGCAGTACTTC. Its translation is CASTRAPGPTYEQYF.

This clone was seen a few times. The chain has TRBV30 and TRBJ2-7, with 7 bases lining up with TRBD1. Germline V gene lookup returns CDR1 GTSNPN and CDR2 SVGIG (reference sequence). The CDR3 runs 14 residues. Losses at the gene ends were 4 bases for V and 3 bases for J; bases not matched to a gene: 9. The CDR3 DNA is TGTGCCTGGACCGAAGGGGGCGTGGGCTACGAGCAGTACTTC. Protein sequence: CAWTEGGVGYEQYF.

This clone appeared a few times. This rearrangement joins TRBV5-1 to TRBJ1-6, with D unresolved. This CDR3 is built from 15 residues. CDR1 is SGHRS, CDR2 YFSETQ, per germline. The V end was cut by 4 bases, the J end by 8 bases, with 16 bases between. CDR3 in amino acids: CASSPSVGFDSPLHF. The CDR3 DNA is TGCGCCAGCAGCCCCTCGGTGGGGTTTGATTCACCCCTCCACTTT.

The chain couples TRBV2 to TRBJ2-1; D unclear. Germline V gene sequence: CDR1 SNHLY, CDR2 FYNNEI. This CDR3 region has 14 residues. V lost 6 bases and J lost 0, with 9 bases in between. In nucleotides, the CDR3 is TGTGCCAGCAGCGCCCTGGGCTCCTACAATGAGCAGTTCTTC. Translating it yields CASSALGSYNEQFF.

The J gene is TRBJ2-3, the V gene TRBV7-8; either TRBD1 or TRBD2 may fit D (6 bases each). V lost 5 bases, J lost 6 bases, and 18 bases lay in between. The CDR3 is 15 amino acids. Germline CDR1 and CDR2: SGHVS and FQNEAQ. CDR3 in DNA: TGTGCCAGCAGCCCCTCCAGCTGGGGGGCGGATACGCAGTATTTT. Amino acids: CASSPSSWGADTQYF.

This chain joins TRBV11-2 and TRBJ2-3; TRBD2 agrees at 7 bases. Germline-derived CDR1 and CDR2 are SGHAT and FQNNGV. CDR3 length equals 16 residues. Trimming took 1 base from V and 6 from J; bases not matched to a gene: 10. For the CDR3, the DNA is TGTGCCAGCAGCTTAGCCGGGGGGACCTTCCCCGATACGCAGTATTTT. Translating gives CASSLAGGTFPDTQYF.

The J gene is TRBJ1-1, the V gene TRBV10-3; D possibly corresponds to TRBD1 (5 bases). The CDR3 consists of 14 residues. CDR1 ENHRY and CDR2 SYGVKD come from the germline V gene. The V gene lost 4 bases and the J gene lost 1 base, with 10 bases spanning the gap. CDR3: CAISVLGTNTEAFF. Written as DNA, the CDR3 is TGTGCCATCAGTGTTCTGGGGACGAACACTGAAGCTTTCTTT.

The rearrangement joins TRBV5-1 to TRBJ2-1; D call uncertain. Per the germline V gene, CDR1 is SGHRS and CDR2 is YFSETQ. Trimming removed 0 bases at V and 5 bases at J, with 6 bases between. The CDR3 is 13 residues long. CDR3 in amino acids: CASSLDVNNEQFF. Written as DNA, the CDR3 is TGCGCCAGCAGCTTGGACGTCAACAATGAGCAGTTCTTC.

The genes are TRBV30 and TRBJ2-1, with 7 bases that match TRBD2. This CDR3 spans 13 amino acids. Germline trimming cut 1 base from V and 4 bases from J; bases unmatched to any gene: 1. Germline V CDR1 and CDR2: GTSNPN, SVGIG (reference sequence). In nucleotides, the CDR3 is TGTGCCTGGAGTGGGGGGGGTTACAATGAGCAGTTCTTC. This sequence encodes CAWSGGGYNEQFF.

The V and J genes are TRBV10-3 and TRBJ2-2; TRBD2 is a possible D gene (6 bases). Looked up from germline, CDR1 is ENHRY and CDR2 is SYGVKD. The length of the CDR3 is 14 residues. V was clipped by 5 bases and J by 4 bases, with 11 bases between them. The CDR3 region has the DNA TGTGCCATCAGTTTTGGGGAGGTCACCGGGGAGCTGTTTTTT. Protein sequence: CAISFGEVTGELFF.

CDR3 in DNA: TGTGCCATCAGTGGCCCCCTGGGGGGTGACCAAGAGACCCAGTACTTC. Translating it yields CAISGPLGGDQETQYF. V usage is TRBV10-3 and J usage is TRBJ2-5; maybe TRBD2 (6 bases). The germline CDR1 and CDR2 sequences are ENHRY and SYGVKD. Trimming cost V 4 bases and J 0 bases, with 15 bases left between them. The CDR3 loop spans 16 amino acids.

J is TRBJ2-7 and V is TRBV4-1; a weak D match, TRBD1 (5 bases). Looked up from germline, CDR1 is MGHRA and CDR2 is YSYEKL. Trimming took off 0 bases at V and 4 bases at J, with 13 bases between the two ends. The CDR3 is 15 amino acids. The CDR3 loop reads CASSQDWRQTYEQYF. CDR3 nucleotides: TGCGCCAGCAGCCAAGATTGGAGACAGACTTACGAGCAGTACTTC.

The rearrangement uses TRBV5-1 and TRBJ1-1; a possible D gene is TRBD1 (5 bases). The CDR3 totals 13 residues. Germline V gene lookup returns CDR1 SGHRS and CDR2 YFSETQ. The V end was cut by 4 bases, the J end by 4 bases, with 11 bases between. The DNA for the CDR3 is TGCGCCAGCAGCAAGGGGCCGACCACTGAAGCTTTCTTT. Its translation: CASSKGPTTEAFF.

This chain joins TRBV11-3 and TRBJ2-2, with D unresolved. V was cut by 4 bases and J by 7 bases, with 16 bases left in between. CDR1 and CDR2 (germline): SGHNT, YENEEA. The CDR3 totals 15 residues. The CDR3 is CASSSRALGNGELFF. CDR3 sequence (DNA): TGTGCCAGCAGCTCCCGGGCACTTGGGAACGGGGAGCTGTTTTTT. The variable domain in full, completed from reference TRBV11-3 and TRBJ2-2, reads EAGVVQSPRYKIIEKKQPVAFWCNPISGHNTLYWYLQNLGQGPELLIRYENEEAVDDSQLPKDRFSAERLKGVDSTLKIQPAELGDSAVYLCASSSRALGNGELFFGEGSRLTVL.

The chain combines TRBV10-3 with TRBJ1-1, with D unclear. The CDR3 extends over 13 amino acids. CDR1 is ENHRY, CDR2 SYGVKD, per germline. Trimming cost V 7 bases and J 8 bases, with 17 bases left between them. This CDR3 reads CAITTGFSPEAFF. CDR3 nucleotides: TGTGCCATCACTACGGGGTTTAGCCCAGAAGCTTTCTTT.

The rearrangement links TRBV29-1 to TRBJ2-5, with TRBD1 matching 10 bases. Germline V gene lookup returns CDR1 SQVTM and CDR2 ANQGSEA. V was pared by 4 bases and J by 6 bases, with 2 bases of the junction left unmatched. The CDR3 has 12 residues. CDR3 in DNA: TGCAGCGTTGGGACAGGGGGAAAGACCCAGTACTTC. Protein product: CSVGTGGKTQYF.

The V gene is TRBV29-1, the J gene TRBJ2-7; possibly TRBD2 for D (6 bases). The V end was cut by 4 bases, the J end by 3 bases, with 10 bases between. The CDR3 runs 12 residues. Germline V CDR1 and CDR2: SQVTM, ANQGSEA. The CDR3 bases are TGCAGCGTTGTGTCCGGGGGCTACGAGCAGTACTTC. As protein: CSVVSGGYEQYF.

This sequence joins TRBV28 and TRBJ2-7; 7 bases line up with TRBD1. CDR1 is MDHEN, CDR2 SYDVKM, per germline. The length of the CDR3 is 14 residues. V was pared by 6 bases and J by 2 bases, with 7 bases of the junction left unmatched. The CDR3 DNA reads as TGTGCCAGCAGCTCCGGGACAGTCACCTACGAGCAGTACTTC. It translates to CASSSGTVTYEQYF. Variable domain in full (rest from reference TRBV28 and TRBJ2-7): DVKVTQSSRYLVKRTGEKVFLECVQDMDHENMFWYRQDPGLGLRLIYFSYDVKMKEKGDIPEGYSVSREKKERFSLILESASTNQTSMYLCASSSGTVTYEQYFGPGTRLTVT.

V usage is TRBV5-1 and J usage is TRBJ2-3; possibly TRBD1 for D (6 bases). Deletions cut 1 base from V and 6 bases from J, with 18 bases between. Germline CDR1 and CDR2: SGHRS and YFSETQ. CDR3 length equals 16 residues. The CDR3 nucleotides are TGCGCCAGCAGCTTGTGGGCCGCAGGGGAAGGGGATACGCAGTATTTT. Translating gives CASSLWAAGEGDTQYF.

The chain uses TRBV5-4 and TRBJ2-7; 7 nucleotides match TRBD2. There are 17 residues in the CDR3. The V gene end was trimmed by 3 bases and the J gene end by 1 base; junction bases not matched to a gene: 13. Germline CDR1 is SGHNT and CDR2 is YYREEE (reference sequence). The CDR3 nucleotides read TGTGCCAGCAGCTCGGGGGTAGTGGCGGGAGTTTCCTACGAGCAGTACTTC. Amino acids: CASSSGVVAGVSYEQYF.

This clone has a handful of counts. The chain carries TRBV27 and TRBJ1-1, with D perhaps TRBD1 (6 bases). The CDR3 length is 17 residues. CDR1 and CDR2 from the germline V gene are MNHEY and SMNVEV (reference sequence). Trimming left V 3 bases short and J 6 bases short, with 23 bases between. DNA for the CDR3: TGTGCCAGCAGTTTTATTTTCAGGGGAACAGGCTCCTCTGAAGCTTTCTTT. It yields the protein CASSFIFRGTGSSEAFF.

The rearrangement joins TRBV18 to TRBJ1-4, with 8 bases that match TRBD1. V lost 2 bases to trimming and J lost 8 bases; unmatched junction nucleotides: 7. This CDR3 has 15 amino acids. Germline V gene data show CDR1 as KGHSH and CDR2 as LQKENI. Written as DNA, the CDR3 is TGTGCCAGCTCACCAGGGCAGGGGGCGGAAGAAAAACTGTTTTTT. This translates into CASSPGQGAEEKLFF.

The chain couples TRBV30 to TRBJ2-7; D not certain. This CDR3 region has 14 residues. Germline V gene lookup returns CDR1 GTSNPN and CDR2 SVGIG (reference sequence). V lost 0 bases and J 6 bases, leaving 15 bases between the germline ends. The CDR3 here is CAWSVGSGSGEQYF. The DNA of the CDR3 is TGTGCCTGGAGTGTAGGGTCGGGCAGTGGCGAGCAGTACTTC.

This sequence joins TRBV13 and TRBJ2-1, with D perhaps matching TRBD2 (5 bases). The V and J ends lost 5 bases and 8 bases respectively, with 19 bases between them. The CDR3 spans 15 residues. In germline, CDR1 is PRHDT, CDR2 FYEKMQ (reference sequence). As DNA, the CDR3 is TGTGCCAGCAGCCCCCCATGGCTAGCTATCCATGAGCAGTTCTTC. Translating it yields CASSPPWLAIHEQFF.